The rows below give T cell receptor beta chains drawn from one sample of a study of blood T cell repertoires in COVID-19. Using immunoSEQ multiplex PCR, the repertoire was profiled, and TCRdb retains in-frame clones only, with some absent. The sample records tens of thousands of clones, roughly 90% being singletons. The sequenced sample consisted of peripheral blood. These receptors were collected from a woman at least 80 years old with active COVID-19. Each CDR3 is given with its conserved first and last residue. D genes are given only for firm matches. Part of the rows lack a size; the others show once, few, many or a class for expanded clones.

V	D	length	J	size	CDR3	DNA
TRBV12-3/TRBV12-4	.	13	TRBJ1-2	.	CASSLDRTSGYTF	TGTGCCAGCAGTTTAGACAGGACCTCGGGCTACACCTTC
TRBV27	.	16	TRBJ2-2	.	CASSLGRVLSGGELFF	TGTGCCAGCAGTTTGGGCAGGGTGCTGTCGGGCGGGGAGCTGTTTTTT
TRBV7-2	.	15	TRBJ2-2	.	CASSLLFVNTGELFF	TGTGCCAGCAGCTTACTGTTTGTTAACACCGGGGAGCTGTTTTTT
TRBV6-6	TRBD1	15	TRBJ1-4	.	CASSPGQSKNEKLFF	TGTGCCAGCAGTCCGGGACAGAGCAAAAATGAAAAACTGTTTTTT
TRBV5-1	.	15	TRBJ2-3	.	CASSLGTTETDTQYF	TGCGCCAGCAGCTTGGGTACTACGGAAACAGATACGCAGTATTTT
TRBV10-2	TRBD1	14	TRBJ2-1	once	CASTPGQRTNEQFF	TGCGCCAGCACTCCGGGACAGAGAACCAATGAGCAGTTCTTC
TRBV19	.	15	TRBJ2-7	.	CASSIAGTDSYEQYF	TGTGCCAGTAGTATTGCGGGGACTGACTCCTACGAGCAGTACTTC
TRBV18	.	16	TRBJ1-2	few	CASSPPPTGPNYGYTF	TGTGCCAGCTCACCACCACCGACAGGACCCAACTATGGCTACACCTTC
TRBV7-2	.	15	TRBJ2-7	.	CASSLVRQASYEQYF	TGTGCCAGCAGCTTAGTTAGGCAGGCCTCCTACGAGCAGTACTTC
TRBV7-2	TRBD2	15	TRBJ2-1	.	CASSLGLAESNEQFF	TGTGCCAGCAGCTTAGGACTAGCCGAAAGCAATGAGCAGTTCTTC
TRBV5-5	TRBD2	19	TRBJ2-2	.	CASSLLPKGLAENTGELFF	TGTGCCAGCAGCTTGCTCCCCAAGGGGCTAGCGGAGAACACCGGGGAGCTGTTTTTT
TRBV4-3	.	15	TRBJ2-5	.	CASSQDQSVQETQYF	TGCGCCAGCAGCCAAGATCAAAGCGTCCAAGAGACCCAGTACTTC
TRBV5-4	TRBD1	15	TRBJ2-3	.	CASSWGQVGTDTQYF	TGTGCCAGCAGTTGGGGACAGGTTGGCACAGATACGCAGTATTTT
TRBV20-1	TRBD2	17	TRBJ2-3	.	CSASSGGARSSTDTQYF	TGCAGTGCTAGTAGCGGGGGGGCTCGTTCTAGCACAGATACGCAGTATTTT
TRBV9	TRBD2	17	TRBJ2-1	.	CASSVDLRGGSYNEQFF	TGTGCCAGCAGCGTAGATTTGCGGGGGGGCTCCTACAATGAGCAGTTCTTC
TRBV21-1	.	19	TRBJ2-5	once	CASSQSGTSGGAFQETQYF	TGTGCCAGCAGCCAAAGTGGCACTAGCGGGGGCGCCTTCCAAGAGACCCAGTACTTC
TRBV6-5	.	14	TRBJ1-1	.	CASSRSGDGTEAFF	TGTGCCAGCAGCCGCTCAGGGGATGGGACTGAAGCTTTCTTT
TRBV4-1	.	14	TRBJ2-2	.	CASSQQSNTGELFF	TGCGCCAGCAGCCAACAGTCGAACACCGGGGAGCTGTTTTTT
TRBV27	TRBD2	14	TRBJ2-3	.	CASSWTSQPDTQYF	TGTGCCAGCAGTTGGACTAGTCAGCCAGATACGCAGTATTTT
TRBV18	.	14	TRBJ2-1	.	CASSPTAGNNEQFF	TGTGCCAGCTCACCGACCGCGGGGAACAATGAGCAGTTCTTC
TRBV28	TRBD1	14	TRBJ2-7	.	CASSYGTGLGEQYF	TGTGCCAGCAGTTACGGGACAGGGTTAGGCGAGCAGTACTTC
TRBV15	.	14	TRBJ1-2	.	CATSPRLQGDGYTF	TGTGCCACCAGTCCGAGGCTACAGGGAGATGGCTACACCTTC
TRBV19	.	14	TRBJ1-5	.	CASNQAGFNQPQHF	TGTGCCAGTAACCAGGCGGGGTTCAATCAGCCCCAGCATTTT
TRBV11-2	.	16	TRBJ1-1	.	CASSSEPRGSWTEAFF	TGTGCCAGCAGCTCGGAGCCCAGGGGCAGTTGGACTGAAGCTTTCTTT
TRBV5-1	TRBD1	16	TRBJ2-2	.	CASRPTGGLADRELFF	TGCGCCAGCAGGCCCACAGGGGGTCTGGCCGACCGGGAGCTGTTTTTT
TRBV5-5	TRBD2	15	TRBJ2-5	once	CASSFQGGKGETQYF	TGTGCCAGCAGCTTTCAGGGAGGGAAGGGGGAGACCCAGTACTTC
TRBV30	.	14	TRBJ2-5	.	CAWGYRGAGETQYF	TGTGCCTGGGGTTATCGGGGGGCGGGAGAGACCCAGTACTTC
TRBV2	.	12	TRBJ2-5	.	CASSVTGETQYF	TGTGCCAGCAGTGTTACGGGAGAGACCCAGTACTTC